The T cell receptor (beta chain) under discussion was sequenced for a study of cytomegalovirus exposure and HLA in healthy donors. This clone was observed a few times. The antigen remains undetermined. Nominal health characterized the donors when sampled, though unrecorded immune exposures were likely. Notes on the study in general: More clonal expansion characterized HLA-associated TCR beta chains than equally common others in a later analysis. Among TCR sequences, most were rare, though some public TCRs appeared in many donors. As a later analysis showed, a missense DCLRE1C variant was linked to trimming of TCR beta V- and J-genes.

Germline loops: CDR1 MNHGY, CDR2 SAAAGT. The CDR3 spans 13 residues. V lost 7 bases and J lost 6; bases outside the gene matches: 2. Primers: 60 Vbeta forward and 13 Jbeta reverse. Sequenced by immunoSEQ multiplex PCR; TCRdb stores in-frame clones only, minus some. Here the sample spans approximately 60,000 clones, roughly 83% being singletons. The receptor comes from a man aged 25 to 40 in good health and CMV-seronegative. The chain combines TRBV6-8 with TRBJ2-2; 10 bases match TRBD1. Sequencing used PBMCs. CDR3 loop: CASTTGGPGELFF. The CDR3 nucleotides are TGTGCCAGCACGACAGGGGGCCCCGGGGAGCTGTTTTTT.